This is a list of T cell receptor beta chains from one sample in a study of blood T cell repertoires in COVID-19. The assay was immunoSEQ multiplex PCR, and TCRdb's table has in-frame clones only and misses some. The data show approximately 310,000 clones, over 75% seen once. Sequenced: peripheral blood. All receptors derive from a woman in her fifties or sixties who had recovered from COVID-19. Each CDR3 is given with its conserved first and last residue. A D gene is named only where the DNA matches it firmly. Some rows mark clone size as missing; the rest say once, few, many or name a class of expanded clone.

v_gene	abundance	len	d_gene	j_gene	CDR3nt	CDR3aa
TRBV7-2	NA	15	NA	TRBJ1-6	TGTGCCAGCAGCCCCAGGATCTCCTATAATTCACCCCTCCACTTT	CASSPRISYNSPLHF
TRBV11-2	once	14	NA	TRBJ1-3	TGTGCCAGCAGCTTTGGACTCATTCGAAACACCATATATTTT	CASSFGLIRNTIYF
TRBV24-1	NA	13	NA	TRBJ2-2	TGTGCCACCAGTGTGGCGGGCACCGGGGAGCTGTTTTTT	CATSVAGTGELFF
TRBV6-5	NA	14	NA	TRBJ2-5	TGTGCCAGCAGTCCCTCTTGGGCGAGAGAGACCCAGTACTTC	CASSPSWARETQYF
TRBV6-2/TRBV6-3	NA	16	NA	TRBJ2-2	TGTGCCAGCAGTTACACGACTGCGCCGAACACCGGGGAGCTGTTTTTT	CASSYTTAPNTGELFF
TRBV28	NA	11	NA	TRBJ1-2	TGTGCCAGCAGAGCGGGCTATGGCTACACCTTC	CASRAGYGYTF
TRBV28	NA	15	TRBD1	TRBJ2-7	TGTGCCAGCAGGGAGACAGGGGGTCCTTCTAGCGAGCAGTACTTC	CASRETGGPSSEQYF
TRBV4-3	NA	15	TRBD1	TRBJ1-6	TGCGCCAGCAGCGCCGGACAGGGGAGGAATTCACCCCTCCACTTT	CASSAGQGRNSPLHF
TRBV3-1/TRBV3-2	NA	14	TRBD2	TRBJ2-5	TGTGCCAGCAGCCTACTAGCGGGAGATGAGACCCAGTACTTC	CASSLLAGDETQYF
TRBV7-5	NA	18	NA	TRBJ1-6	TGTGCCAGAAGCACCGCTACTTGGGCCCGGATCGTAAGGTCACCCCTCCACTTT	CARSTATWARIVRSPLHF
TRBV9	NA	15	NA	TRBJ1-2	TGTGCCAGCAGCGCCGCCTGGGGGGGATTCTATGGCTACACCTTC	CASSAAWGGFYGYTF
TRBV2	few	14	TRBD1	TRBJ2-2	TGTGCCAGCAAGGACAGGGGGGACACCGGGGAGCTGTTTTTT	CASKDRGDTGELFF
TRBV28	NA	14	NA	TRBJ2-1	TGTGCCAGCATTAGGGGCGCATTTAACAATGAGCAGTTCTTC	CASIRGAFNNEQFF
TRBV4-2	NA	14	TRBD1	TRBJ2-4	TGTGCCAGCAGCCTTACAGGGGCACAGGGCATTCAGTACTTC	CASSLTGAQGIQYF
TRBV19	NA	13	NA	TRBJ1-2	TGTGCCAGTAGTATACGGGGATCCTATGGCTACACCTTC	CASSIRGSYGYTF
TRBV7-8	NA	14	NA	TRBJ1-2	TGTGCCAGCAGCTTAGCTGGCCCTAGCGATGGCTACACCTTC	CASSLAGPSDGYTF
TRBV28	NA	16	NA	TRBJ2-3	TGTGCCAGCAGTCCTGCCTGGGGGGGCCTCACAGATACGCAGTATTTT	CASSPAWGGLTDTQYF
TRBV7-9	NA	15	NA	TRBJ1-2	TGTGCCAGCAGCTTAGAATTATCGGCGGGCTATGGCTACACCTTC	CASSLELSAGYGYTF
TRBV19	NA	15	TRBD2	TRBJ2-3	TGTGCCAGTAGTGGACGGACTAGTAGCACAGATACGCAGTATTTT	CASSGRTSSTDTQYF
TRBV5-5	NA	14	NA	TRBJ2-3	TGTGCCAGCAGCCTTGCTACCTACACAGATACGCAGTATTTT	CASSLATYTDTQYF
TRBV5-4	many	15	NA	TRBJ2-3	TGTGCCAGCAGCTTGGTGGGCTTGGACACAGATACGCAGTATTTT	CASSLVGLDTDTQYF
TRBV19	NA	16	TRBD2	TRBJ2-3	TGTGCCAGTAGTATCCCTAGCGGGGGGAACACAGATACGCAGTATTTT	CASSIPSGGNTDTQYF
TRBV2	NA	13	TRBD1	TRBJ2-1	TGTGCCAGCGTCGGGGACAGAAGAGATGAGCAGTTCTTC	CASVGDRRDEQFF
TRBV9	NA	14	TRBD1	TRBJ1-1	TGTGCCAGCAGCGGTTGGACAGGGGCCACTGAAGCTTTCTTT	CASSGWTGATEAFF
TRBV30	NA	12	NA	TRBJ1-6	TGTGCCTGGAGTCTCGGTAATTCACCCCTCCACTTT	CAWSLGNSPLHF
TRBV9	NA	15	NA	TRBJ1-6	TGTGCCAGCACCCAGGGTCCAGGGGCAAATTCACCCCTCCACTTT	CASTQGPGANSPLHF
TRBV3-1/TRBV3-2	NA	13	NA	TRBJ2-7	TGTGCCAGCAGCCCCGGGAGAAACTACGAGCAGTACTTC	CASSPGRNYEQYF
TRBV12-2	NA	21	NA	TRBJ2-5	TGTGCAAGTCGCTTAGGAGGCGATCTTGACAGGGGGCGGAGGAGGGAAGAGACCCAGTACTTC	CASRLGGDLDRGRRREETQYF
TRBV29-1	NA	11	NA	TRBJ1-1	TGCAGCGTTGAAGATCCTCCTGAAGCTTTCTTT	CSVEDPPEAFF
TRBV11-2	once	15	NA	TRBJ1-2	TGTGCCAGCAGCTTAGCCCTAGGAGCCGTCTATGGCTACACCTTC	CASSLALGAVYGYTF
TRBV11-2	few	14	TRBD2	TRBJ2-1	TGTGCCAGCAGCTTCCCGGGAGGGCCTGATGAGCAGTTCTTC	CASSFPGGPDEQFF
TRBV3-1/TRBV3-2	NA	13	TRBD1	TRBJ1-2	TGTGCCAGCAGCCAGGCGACAGGGTCAGGCTACACCTTC	CASSQATGSGYTF
TRBV19	NA	13	NA	TRBJ1-1	TGTGCCAGTAGTTTGAGGGGGAGCACTGAAGCTTTCTTT	CASSLRGSTEAFF
TRBV3-1/TRBV3-2	NA	15	TRBD1	TRBJ2-1	TGTGCCAGCAGCAAAACAGGGGGTCGAGGGAATGAGCAGTTCTTC	CASSKTGGRGNEQFF
TRBV14	NA	14	TRBD2	TRBJ2-1	TGTGCCAGCAGCCAAGGACTAGCCCGGGCTGAGCAGTTCTTC	CASSQGLARAEQFF
TRBV28	NA	15	TRBD1	TRBJ2-7	TGTGCCAGCAGTGCACGGGACAGGGTCTCTTACGAGCAGTACTTC	CASSARDRVSYEQYF
TRBV6-1	NA	15	TRBD1	TRBJ1-6	TGTGCCAGCAGTGAGTTGACAGGGCGGAGTTCACCCCTCCACTTT	CASSELTGRSSPLHF
TRBV4-3	few	15	NA	TRBJ1-4	TGCGCCAGCAGCCAAGATATATCAACTAATGAAAAACTGTTTTTT	CASSQDISTNEKLFF
TRBV28	NA	12	TRBD2	TRBJ2-1	TGTGCCAGCAGTTTATCGGGGGGTGAGCAGTTCTTC	CASSLSGGEQFF
TRBV10-3	NA	15	NA	TRBJ2-7	TGTGCCATCAACGAGAATGGGGACACCTCCTACGAGCAGTACTTC	CAINENGDTSYEQYF
TRBV15	NA	13	NA	TRBJ2-7	TGTGCCACCAGCCGGGACAATACCTACGAGCAGTACTTC	CATSRDNTYEQYF
TRBV11-2	once	16	TRBD2	TRBJ2-5	TGTGCCAGCAGCCCGGGACTAGCGGAGGGACAAGAGACCCAGTACTTC	CASSPGLAEGQETQYF
TRBV4-1	NA	14	NA	TRBJ2-7	TGCGCCAGCAGCCAAGCATCGACGGGCTACGAGCAGTACTTC	CASSQASTGYEQYF
TRBV13	NA	15	NA	TRBJ1-5	TGTGCCAGCAGCTTAGAACCCCCGCCGGGGCAGCCCCAGCATTTT	CASSLEPPPGQPQHF
TRBV6-1	NA	14	NA	TRBJ2-2	TGTGCCAGCAGTGAAACCCCAGGTACCGGGGAGCTGTTTTTT	CASSETPGTGELFF
TRBV3-1/TRBV3-2	NA	16	NA	TRBJ2-4	TGTGCCAGCAGCCGAGCGGTGGCTGCTGGGGTGAACATTCAGTACTTC	CASSRAVAAGVNIQYF
TRBV7-2	NA	15	NA	TRBJ2-7	TGTGCCAGCAGCTTAGCGCTTTCCTTGAGCGACGAGCAGTACTTC	CASSLALSLSDEQYF
TRBV3-1/TRBV3-2	NA	14	TRBD1	TRBJ2-7	TGTGCCAGCAGCCATGGGACAGGGAATTACGAGCAGTACTTC	CASSHGTGNYEQYF
TRBV4-3	NA	15	TRBD2	TRBJ2-7	TGCGCCAGCAGCCAAACGACTAGCGGCTCCTACGAGCAGTACTTC	CASSQTTSGSYEQYF
TRBV27	NA	14	NA	TRBJ2-7	TGTGCCAGCAGCCGAGGGATTGGGGGCGGCGAGCAGTACTTC	CASSRGIGGGEQYF
TRBV6-5	NA	14	NA	TRBJ2-3	TGTGCCAGCAGTCTTTTCCGCGGCACAGATACGCAGTATTTT	CASSLFRGTDTQYF
TRBV11-1	once	15	TRBD2	TRBJ2-2	TGTGCCAGCAGCTTAATCCGGGGGGACACCGGGGAGCTGTTTTTT	CASSLIRGDTGELFF
TRBV3-1/TRBV3-2	NA	13	NA	TRBJ2-1	TGTGCCAGCAGCCCCCTAGCTATCAATGAGCAGTTCTTC	CASSPLAINEQFF